The 12 T cell receptor beta chains given below trace back to one sample, sequenced in a study of cytomegalovirus exposure and HLA in healthy donors (dated by TCRdb to 2016 to 2017). Library preparation employed the immunoSEQ multiplex PCR assay. The multiplex PCR relied on a mix of 60 forward primers for TCR Vbeta segments and 13 reverse primers for TCR Jbeta segments. Here the immuneACCESS table is served through TCRdb, limited to in-frame sequences with V and J called. Missing clones are a known gap in these copies; in checked studies unresolved V genes cover under half, and the rest lacks a known reason. The sample data list 170,000 or so clones, and roughly 84% of these were observed just once. The top ten hold roughly 0.38% of the sample. Sequencing was done on a sample of PBMCs. These receptors came from a boy aged 2 to 10 in good health and CMV-seronegative.

The chain recombines TRBV6-1 with TRBJ1-2, with 7 bases identical to TRBD1. Germline CDR1 reads MNHNS; CDR2 reads SASEGT. V was pared by 6 bases and J by 7 bases, with 11 bases of the junction left unmatched. The CDR3 length is 14 residues. The CDR3 DNA sequence: TGTGCCAGCAGGGAAACAGGGGTTTCAAGTGGCTACACCTTC. Its translation is CASRETGVSSGYTF.

This chain joins TRBV14 and TRBJ1-1, with a possible D match to TRBD1 (5 bases). The CDR3 is 12 residues long. V lost 2 bases and J 5 bases, leaving 6 bases between the germline ends. Germline CDR1 is SGHDN and CDR2 is FVKESK. CDR3: CASSQRGTEAFF. The CDR3 region has the DNA TGTGCCAGCAGCCAACGGGGGACTGAAGCTTTCTTT.

The chain combines TRBV5-1 with TRBJ2-3; D possibly corresponds to TRBD1 (6 bases). V lost 3 bases and J 1 base, leaving 12 bases between the germline ends. Germline-derived CDR1 and CDR2 are SGHRS and YFSETQ. The CDR3 is made up of 15 amino acids. The CDR3 here is CASSSTGLGTDTQYF. As DNA, the CDR3 is TGCGCCAGCAGCTCGACAGGTCTGGGCACAGATACGCAGTATTTT. Together with reference TRBV5-1 and TRBJ2-3, the CDR3 gives the full variable domain: KAGVTQTPRYLIKTRGQQVTLSCSPISGHRSVSWYQQTPGQGLQFLFEYFSETQRNKGNFPGRFSGRQFSNSRSEMNVSTLELGDSALYLCASSSTGLGTDTQYFGPGTRLTVL.

This clone was counted once. This chain links TRBV11-3 with TRBJ2-1; TRBD2 matches 8 bases. Germline-derived CDR1 and CDR2 are SGHNT and YENEEA. The CDR3 loop spans 15 amino acids. V lost 8 bases, J lost 0 bases, and 6 bases stayed unmatched. CDR3 protein: CASGTGTSSYNEQFF. The DNA of the CDR3 is TGTGCCAGCGGGACCGGGACTAGCTCCTACAATGAGCAGTTCTTC. Full variable domain (remainder filled in from reference TRBV11-3 and TRBJ2-1): EAGVVQSPRYKIIEKKQPVAFWCNPISGHNTLYWYLQNLGQGPELLIRYENEEAVDDSQLPKDRFSAERLKGVDSTLKIQPAELGDSAVYLCASGTGTSSYNEQFFGPGTRLTVL.

The chain carries TRBV7-8 and TRBJ1-5; D is possibly TRBD1 (6 bases). Germline lookup yields CDR1 SGHVS and CDR2 FQNEAQ. Trimming pared 2 bases from V and 6 bases from J, leaving 17 bases between. The length of the CDR3 is 16 residues. The chain's CDR3 is CASSLTGISIGQPQHF. As DNA, the CDR3 is TGTGCCAGCAGCTTAACAGGGATCTCTATCGGTCAGCCCCAGCATTTT.

The chain couples TRBV21-1 to TRBJ2-7; the table gives TRBD1 as D, unverified against the DNA. TRBV21-1 is annotated as a pseudogene. CDR3 length: 15 residues. The CDR3 loop reads CASSKVRTNSYEQYF. In DNA, the CDR3 is TGTGCCAGCAGCAAAGTCCGGACAAACTCCTACGAGCAGTACTTC.

The rearrangement uses TRBV5-1 and TRBJ2-3; D unclear. Germline-derived CDR1 and CDR2 are SGHRS and YFSETQ. The CDR3 is 14 residues long. V was trimmed by 0 bases and J by 5 bases, leaving 10 bases between them. The CDR3 DNA follows: TGCGCCAGCAGCTTGGAAGTGACAAAAGATACGCAGTATTTT. This translates into CASSLEVTKDTQYF.

The rearrangement links TRBV6-1 to TRBJ2-5; no definite D call. Trimming pared 5 bases from V and 1 base from J, leaving 11 bases between. Looked up from germline, CDR1 is MNHNS and CDR2 is SASEGT. The length of the CDR3 is 14 residues. The chain's CDR3 is CASSQWSSQETQYF. The CDR3 DNA reads as TGTGCCAGCAGTCAATGGAGCAGCCAAGAGACCCAGTACTTC.

This chain connects TRBV9 to TRBJ1-2, with TRBD1 matching over 8 bases. The CDR3 has 12 amino acids. J lost 8 bases, V lost 3 bases, and 3 bases had no gene match. Germline CDR1 and CDR2: SGDLS and YYNGEE. CDR3 region: CASSATGGGYTF. The DNA of the CDR3 is TGTGCCAGCAGCGCAACAGGGGGAGGCTACACCTTC.

V is TRBV6-1 and J is TRBJ2-7, with TRBD2 matching over 7 bases. The V and J ends lost 4 bases and 2 bases, in that order; junction bases with no gene match: 17. The CDR3 is 18 amino acids. Germline V gives CDR1 MNHNS, CDR2 SASEGT. The CDR3 DNA follows: TGTGCCAGCAGTGCCCCAGGCGGGGGTAGCGGGCTTCCCTACGAGCAGTACTTC. It translates to CASSAPGGGSGLPYEQYF.

This clone came up once. The J gene is TRBJ2-7, the V gene TRBV5-4; TRBD1 agrees at 8 bases. CDR1 and CDR2 (germline): SGHNT, YYREEE (reference sequence). The CDR3 extends over 15 amino acids. The V segment lost 0 bases and the J segment 9 bases; nucleotides outside the gene matches: 11. The CDR3 is CASSLDRGFTGGQYF. DNA for the CDR3: TGTGCCAGCAGCTTGGACAGGGGGTTTACTGGCGGGCAGTACTTC.

The J gene is TRBJ2-3, the V gene TRBV5-4; 9 bases match TRBD1. The CDR3 is 16 residues long. Germline CDR1 SGHNT, CDR2 YYREEE (reference sequence). The junction had 9 bases not matched to a gene; V was cut back by 4 bases and J by 3 bases. As DNA, the CDR3 is TGTGCCAGCAGCGGGGACAGGGTTGTGGCAACAGATACGCAGTATTTT. Translated: CASSGDRVVATDTQYF.